The text below deals with one T cell receptor (beta chain). The record originates from a study of shared clonotypes between healthy human individuals. The method was immunoSEQ multiplex PCR; TCRdb's version includes in-frame clones alone and lacks a portion of them. The table includes around 2.5 million clones, approximately 93% detected once. The CDR3 sequence is 17 residues long. Looked up from germline, CDR1 is SGHRS and CDR2 is YFSETQ. The ends lost 4 bases at V and 4 bases at J; junction bases unmatched: 10. The specimen was naive CD4+ T cells from PBMCs. Specified subset: CD45RA+ positively selected. The TCR sequence derives from a man younger than 30 in good health. Some clones in this sample may be carry-over from other donors' samples. This chain joins TRBV5-1 and TRBJ2-1, with TRBD2 matching 11 bases. The CDR3 loop is CASSEGKIAGGYNEQFF. DNA of the CDR3: TGCGCCAGCAGCGAGGGGAAGATAGCGGGAGGGTACAATGAGCAGTTCTTC.